The 9 T cell receptor beta chains given below trace back to one sample, sequenced in a study of cytomegalovirus exposure and HLA in healthy donors. PCR was performed using 60 Vbeta and 13 Jbeta primers. The table came from immunoSEQ multiplex PCR; TCRdb's copy has only in-frame clones and leaves some out. The table includes about 140,000 clones, more than 60% detected once. Sequencing was done on a sample of PBMCs. The origin of the receptors is a man in his forties or fifties in good health and CMV-seronegative.

The J gene is TRBJ2-1, the V gene TRBV19; TRBD2 aligns across 9 bases. This CDR3 comprises 14 residues. Losses at the gene ends were 9 bases for V and 2 bases for J; bases not matched to a gene: 5. Germline-derived CDR1 and CDR2 are LNHDA and SQIVND (reference sequence). The CDR3 region is CASSGGWAYNEQFF. Written as DNA, the CDR3 is TGTGCCAGCAGCGGGGGGTGGGCCTACAATGAGCAGTTCTTC.

V and J are TRBV7-9 and TRBJ1-2, with 8 bases fitting TRBD1. The CDR3 consists of 17 residues. The J segment lost 5 bases and the V segment lost 1 base, leaving 12 bases of the junction unmatched. Germline V lookup: CDR1 SEHNR, CDR2 FQNEAQ (reference sequence). The CDR3 region has the DNA TGTGCCAGCAGCTTAGGCGGGACAGGCCACCGGTGGTATGGCTACACCTTC. Translating gives CASSLGGTGHRWYGYTF. Filled out from reference TRBV7-9 and TRBJ1-2, the complete variable domain reads DTGVSQNPRHKITKRGQNVTFRCDPISEHNRLYWYRQTLGQGPEFLTYFQNEAQLEKSRLLSDRFSAERPKGSFSTLEIQRTEQGDSAMYLCASSLGGTGHRWYGYTFGSGTRLTVV.

The V gene is TRBV11-3, the J gene TRBJ2-2, with 12 bases that match TRBD2. Unmatched junction bases numbered 8, after V lost 5 bases and J lost 7 bases. Per germline, CDR1 SGHNT and CDR2 YENEEA. This CDR3 spans 16 amino acids. The CDR3 spells CASSQALAGGYGELFF. Here the CDR3 DNA reads TGTGCCAGCAGCCAGGCCCTAGCGGGGGGGTACGGGGAGCTGTTTTTT. The variable domain in full, with the rest retrieved from reference TRBV11-3 and TRBJ2-2, is EAGVVQSPRYKIIEKKQPVAFWCNPISGHNTLYWYLQNLGQGPELLIRYENEEAVDDSQLPKDRFSAERLKGVDSTLKIQPAELGDSAVYLCASSQALAGGYGELFFGEGSRLTVL.

The chain links TRBV7-8 to TRBJ2-3; D might be TRBD1 (6 bases). This CDR3 region has 13 residues. Germline-derived CDR1 and CDR2 are SGHVS and FQNEAQ. V was shortened by 5 bases and J by 4 bases, with 10 bases between the two germline ends. CDR3: CASSHTGPDTQYF. The CDR3 coding sequence is TGTGCCAGCAGCCACACAGGGCCAGATACGCAGTATTTT. The whole variable domain, filled in from reference TRBV7-8 and TRBJ2-3, reads GAGVSQSPRYKVAKRGQDVALRCDPISGHVSLFWYQQALGQGPEFLTYFQNEAQLDKSGLPSDRFFAERPEGSVSTLKIQRTQQEDSAVYLCASSHTGPDTQYFGPGTRLTVL.

V is TRBV6-5 and J is TRBJ2-7, with a possible D match to TRBD1 (5 bases). Looked up from germline, CDR1 is MNHEY and CDR2 is SVGAGI. The CDR3 is 13 amino acids. V lost 0 bases and J lost 6, with 9 bases in between. CDR3 region: CASSYSKGAEQYF. The CDR3 DNA reads TGTGCCAGCAGTTACTCGAAAGGGGCCGAGCAGTACTTC.

The J gene is TRBJ2-7, the V gene TRBV4-1; D is possibly TRBD1 (6 bases). V was shortened by 5 bases and J by 0 bases, with 14 bases between the two germline ends. This CDR3 spans 15 amino acids. Germline CDR1 is MGHRA and CDR2 is YSYEKL. CDR3 sequence: CASSSGTPFSYEQYF. In DNA, the CDR3 is TGCGCCAGCAGCTCCGGGACACCTTTCTCCTACGAGCAGTACTTC.

The CDR3 DNA sequence: TGTGCCAGCAGCGTGGGACAGGAGAACTATGGCTACACCTTC. It is translated as CASSVGQENYGYTF. V and J are TRBV9 and TRBJ1-2; 8 nucleotides align to TRBD1. Germline trimming cut 2 bases from V and 2 bases from J; bases unmatched to any gene: 2. The V gene's germline CDR1 is SGDLS and CDR2 YYNGEE. This CDR3 comprises 14 residues.

The chain links TRBV28 to TRBJ2-2; 7 bases line up with TRBD1. The germline V gene encodes CDR1 MDHEN and CDR2 SYDVKM. The CDR3 sequence is 15 residues long. The ends lost 2 bases at V and 6 bases at J; junction bases unmatched: 6. This chain's CDR3 is CASSLGGQSSGELFF. CDR3 in DNA: TGTGCCAGCAGTTTAGGGGGACAGAGCTCCGGGGAGCTGTTTTTT.

The chain recombines TRBV30 with TRBJ1-1, with 7 bases that match TRBD1. The germline V gene has CDR1 GTSNPN and CDR2 SVGIG (reference sequence). This CDR3 is built from 13 residues. V shed 3 bases, J shed 3 bases, and the junction held 4 bases outside the gene matches. The CDR3 loop is CAWSGQAYTEAFF. The CDR3 nucleotides read TGTGCCTGGAGCGGACAGGCCTACACTGAAGCTTTCTTT.